This T cell receptor (beta chain) was retrieved from a study of cytomegalovirus exposure and HLA in healthy donors. Of note for this clone: Its antigen remains unknown.

The PCR ran on 60 Vbeta and 13 Jbeta primers. Clones were read by immunoSEQ multiplex PCR, and TCRdb kept only the in-frame ones, dropping some. In the table there are approximately 110,000 clones, more than 60% of which are singletons. Study results and caveats: With later analysis, a missense DCLRE1C variant became linked to TCR beta V- and J-gene trimming. Certain indistinguishable V segments, among them TRBV6-2 and TRBV6-3, were excluded. Cytomegalovirus association was listed for under 200 TCR beta chains. Available immune exposure information covered CMV serostatus only.

V was clipped by 3 bases and J by 3 bases, with 12 bases between them. This CDR3 is built from 14 residues. Germline values: CDR1 SGDLS, CDR2 YYNGEE. Sample: PBMCs. The sequence derives from a woman in her forties in good health and CMV-seronegative. The chain links TRBV9 to TRBJ1-1; D gene unclear. Here the CDR3 DNA reads TGTGCCAGCAGCGCAGAATATCTCTACACTGAAGCTTTCTTT. This encodes CASSAEYLYTEAFF.